These 15 T cell receptor beta chains share one sample of origin, sequenced in a study of cytomegalovirus exposure and HLA in healthy donors. Use of 60 Vbeta and 13 Jbeta primers characterized the PCR. Method: immunoSEQ multiplex PCR; TCRdb's copy keeps in-frame clones and lacks some. The sample lists about 190,000 clones, more than 75% occurring once. Sequenced sample: PBMCs. The source of these receptors is a man aged 25 to 40 in good health and CMV-seronegative.

The CDR3 sequence: CASRSRLAGDEQFF. CDR3 nucleotides: TGCGCCAGCAGGTCTCGCCTAGCGGGAGATGAGCAGTTCTTC. The V call is TRBV5-1, the J call TRBJ2-1; TRBD2 aligns across 10 bases. This CDR3 region has 14 residues. Germline CDR1 SGHRS, CDR2 YFSETQ. V was pared by 5 bases and J by 8 bases, with 7 bases of the junction left unmatched. The complete variable domain, with remaining parts taken from reference TRBV5-1 and TRBJ2-1, reads KAGVTQTPRYLIKTRGQQVTLSCSPISGHRSVSWYQQTPGQGLQFLFEYFSETQRNKGNFPGRFSGRQFSNSRSEMNVSTLELGDSALYLCASRSRLAGDEQFFGPGTRLTVL.

The chain is built from TRBV19 and TRBJ1-2; 7 bases agree with TRBD1. Trimming removed 5 bases from V and 2 bases from J; junction bases left unmatched: 5. This CDR3 region has 14 residues. Germline V gene sequence: CDR1 LNHDA, CDR2 SQIVND (reference sequence). Here the CDR3 DNA reads TGTGCCAGTAGTTTTGACAGGGCCAACTATGGCTACACCTTC. Its protein product is CASSFDRANYGYTF.

This clone occurred once. The chain couples TRBV4-2 to TRBJ2-7; TRBD1 agrees at 7 bases. CDR1 is LGHNA and CDR2 is YNFKEQ in the germline V gene. This CDR3 region has 15 residues. Trimming took 4 bases from V and 2 from J; bases not matched to a gene: 8. The CDR3: CASSLLGDRTYEQYF. In DNA, the CDR3 is TGTGCCAGCAGCCTTCTTGGGGACAGAACCTACGAGCAGTACTTC.

This rearrangement joins TRBV7-2 to TRBJ2-5; 11 bases line up with TRBD2. V lost 5 bases to trimming and J lost 5 bases; unmatched junction nucleotides: 7. Germline V gene data show CDR1 as SGHTA and CDR2 as FQGNSA. The CDR3 is 15 residues long. CDR3: CASSPSRTSGETQYF. The CDR3 bases are TGTGCCAGCAGCCCTTCCCGGACTAGCGGGGAGACCCAGTACTTC.

Worth noting for this clone: A junction boundary mismatches the germline segment, possibly from a read error. The CDR3 DNA sequence: TGTGCCAGCAGCCCATTAGCGGGACAAGGGCATTTT. This encodes CASSPLAGQGHF. The rearrangement uses TRBV7-6 and TRBJ2-3; TRBD2 matches 8 bases. Germline V gene data show CDR1 as SGHVS and CDR2 as FNYEAQ. CDR3 length: 12 residues.

J is TRBJ2-7 and V is TRBV4-1; perhaps TRBD2 as D (6 bases). This CDR3 is built from 16 residues. Germline-derived CDR1 and CDR2 are MGHRA and YSYEKL. V was cut by 0 bases and J by 7 bases, with 19 bases left in between. CDR3 residues: CASSQDLATGVGEQYF. CDR3 in DNA: TGCGCCAGCAGCCAAGATCTGGCTACGGGAGTCGGGGAGCAGTACTTC.

The chain uses TRBV6-1 and TRBJ2-7; the D gene is possibly TRBD1 (6 bases). CDR3 length: 15 residues. Germline V gene data show CDR1 as MNHNS and CDR2 as SASEGT. The germline V and J ends were trimmed by 6 bases and 2 bases, with 17 bases remaining between them. The CDR3 is CASSTPRGLAYEQYF. The CDR3 nucleotides are TGTGCCAGCAGCACGCCCAGGGGCCTTGCCTACGAGCAGTACTTC.

The chain uses TRBV4-1 and TRBJ1-1, with 10 bases that match TRBD1. The germline CDR1 and CDR2 sequences are MGHRA and YSYEKL. J was trimmed by 2 bases and V by 1 base; bases with no gene match: 4. The CDR3 is 16 residues long. The CDR3 sequence: CASSQATGGDNTEAFF. Here the CDR3 DNA reads TGCGCCAGCAGCCAAGCGACAGGGGGCGATAACACTGAAGCTTTCTTT.

V usage is TRBV19 and J usage is TRBJ2-7, with 8 bases identical to TRBD1. CDR1 LNHDA and CDR2 SQIVND come from the germline V gene (reference sequence). There are 14 residues in the CDR3. The ends lost 10 bases at V and 1 base at J; junction bases unmatched: 9. CDR3 in DNA: TGTGCCACCCACGGACAGGGTTTTTCCTACGAGCAGTACTTC. This gives the protein CATHGQGFSYEQYF.

This clone appeared once. The chain recombines TRBV19 with TRBJ2-6, with D perhaps TRBD1 (5 bases). Germline CDR1 and CDR2: LNHDA and SQIVND (reference sequence). This CDR3 is built from 15 residues. V lost 2 bases, J lost 2 bases, and 7 bases lay in between. The CDR3 sequence is CASSISRAGANVLTF. CDR3 coding DNA: TGTGCCAGTAGTATAAGCAGGGCTGGGGCCAACGTCCTGACTTTC.

The table lists this clone with a few counts. The chain joins TRBV9 to TRBJ2-1; 9 positions agree with TRBD2. J lost 9 bases, V lost 4 bases, and 8 bases had no gene match. The CDR3 loop spans 14 amino acids. Germline V gene data show CDR1 as SGDLS and CDR2 as YYNGEE. The CDR3, as DNA: TGTGCCAGCAGCATTAGCGGGGGCCCCGTTGAGCAGTTCTTC. Translated: CASSISGGPVEQFF.

The chain carries TRBV10-3 and TRBJ2-7, with a tentative D call TRBD2 (5 bases). This CDR3 region has 15 residues. Trimming shortened V by 9 bases and J by 4 bases, and 22 bases separated the two germline ends. Germline CDR1 is ENHRY and CDR2 is SYGVKD. CDR3 nucleotides: TGTGCCATAGCTAACGGGGTCCGAAACCTTTACGAGCAGTACTTC. Translating it yields CAIANGVRNLYEQYF.

The chain uses TRBV7-9 and TRBJ2-7, with TRBD1 matching 7 bases. The CDR3 totals 14 residues. The junction had 7 bases not matched to a gene; V was cut back by 8 bases and J by 0 bases. Germline assignment: CDR1 SEHNR and CDR2 FQNEAQ (reference sequence). As DNA, the CDR3 is TGTGCCAGCCAAAAAGGGGGCTCCTCCTACGAGCAGTACTTC. Amino acid sequence: CASQKGGSSYEQYF.

The sample holds one count of this clone. The gene calls are TRBV4-3 and TRBJ2-3, with 15 positions matching TRBD2. Trimming took 0 bases from V and 6 from J; bases not matched to a gene: 1. This CDR3 contains 16 residues. The germline V gene encodes CDR1 LGHNA and CDR2 YSLEER. The CDR3 DNA reads as TGCGCCAGCAGCCAAGAAGGGACTAGCGGGGGGGATACGCAGTATTTT. Its protein product is CASSQEGTSGGDTQYF.

The chain recombines TRBV6-5 with TRBJ1-2, with 8 bases aligning to TRBD1. Germline V CDR1 and CDR2: MNHEY, SVGAGI. J lost 5 bases, V lost 3 bases, and 8 bases had no gene match. CDR3 length equals 15 residues. CDR3 DNA sequence: TGTGCCAGCAGTTATGGGACAGGAGATCGTTATGGCTACACCTTC. Its translation: CASSYGTGDRYGYTF.